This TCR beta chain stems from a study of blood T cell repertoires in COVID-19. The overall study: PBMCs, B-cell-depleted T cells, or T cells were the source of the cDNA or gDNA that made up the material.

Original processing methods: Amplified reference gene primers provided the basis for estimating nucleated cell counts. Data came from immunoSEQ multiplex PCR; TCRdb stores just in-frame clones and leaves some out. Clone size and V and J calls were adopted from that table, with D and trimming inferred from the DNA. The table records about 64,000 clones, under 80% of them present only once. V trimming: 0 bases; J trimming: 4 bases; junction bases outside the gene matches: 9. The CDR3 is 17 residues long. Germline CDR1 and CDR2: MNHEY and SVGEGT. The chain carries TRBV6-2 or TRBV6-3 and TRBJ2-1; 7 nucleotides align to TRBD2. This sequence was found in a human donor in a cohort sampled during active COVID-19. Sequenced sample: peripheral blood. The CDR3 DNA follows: TGTGCCAGCAGTTACTCGAGTCCTAGCGGAGTATACAATGAGCAGTTCTTC. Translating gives CASSYSSPSGVYNEQFF.